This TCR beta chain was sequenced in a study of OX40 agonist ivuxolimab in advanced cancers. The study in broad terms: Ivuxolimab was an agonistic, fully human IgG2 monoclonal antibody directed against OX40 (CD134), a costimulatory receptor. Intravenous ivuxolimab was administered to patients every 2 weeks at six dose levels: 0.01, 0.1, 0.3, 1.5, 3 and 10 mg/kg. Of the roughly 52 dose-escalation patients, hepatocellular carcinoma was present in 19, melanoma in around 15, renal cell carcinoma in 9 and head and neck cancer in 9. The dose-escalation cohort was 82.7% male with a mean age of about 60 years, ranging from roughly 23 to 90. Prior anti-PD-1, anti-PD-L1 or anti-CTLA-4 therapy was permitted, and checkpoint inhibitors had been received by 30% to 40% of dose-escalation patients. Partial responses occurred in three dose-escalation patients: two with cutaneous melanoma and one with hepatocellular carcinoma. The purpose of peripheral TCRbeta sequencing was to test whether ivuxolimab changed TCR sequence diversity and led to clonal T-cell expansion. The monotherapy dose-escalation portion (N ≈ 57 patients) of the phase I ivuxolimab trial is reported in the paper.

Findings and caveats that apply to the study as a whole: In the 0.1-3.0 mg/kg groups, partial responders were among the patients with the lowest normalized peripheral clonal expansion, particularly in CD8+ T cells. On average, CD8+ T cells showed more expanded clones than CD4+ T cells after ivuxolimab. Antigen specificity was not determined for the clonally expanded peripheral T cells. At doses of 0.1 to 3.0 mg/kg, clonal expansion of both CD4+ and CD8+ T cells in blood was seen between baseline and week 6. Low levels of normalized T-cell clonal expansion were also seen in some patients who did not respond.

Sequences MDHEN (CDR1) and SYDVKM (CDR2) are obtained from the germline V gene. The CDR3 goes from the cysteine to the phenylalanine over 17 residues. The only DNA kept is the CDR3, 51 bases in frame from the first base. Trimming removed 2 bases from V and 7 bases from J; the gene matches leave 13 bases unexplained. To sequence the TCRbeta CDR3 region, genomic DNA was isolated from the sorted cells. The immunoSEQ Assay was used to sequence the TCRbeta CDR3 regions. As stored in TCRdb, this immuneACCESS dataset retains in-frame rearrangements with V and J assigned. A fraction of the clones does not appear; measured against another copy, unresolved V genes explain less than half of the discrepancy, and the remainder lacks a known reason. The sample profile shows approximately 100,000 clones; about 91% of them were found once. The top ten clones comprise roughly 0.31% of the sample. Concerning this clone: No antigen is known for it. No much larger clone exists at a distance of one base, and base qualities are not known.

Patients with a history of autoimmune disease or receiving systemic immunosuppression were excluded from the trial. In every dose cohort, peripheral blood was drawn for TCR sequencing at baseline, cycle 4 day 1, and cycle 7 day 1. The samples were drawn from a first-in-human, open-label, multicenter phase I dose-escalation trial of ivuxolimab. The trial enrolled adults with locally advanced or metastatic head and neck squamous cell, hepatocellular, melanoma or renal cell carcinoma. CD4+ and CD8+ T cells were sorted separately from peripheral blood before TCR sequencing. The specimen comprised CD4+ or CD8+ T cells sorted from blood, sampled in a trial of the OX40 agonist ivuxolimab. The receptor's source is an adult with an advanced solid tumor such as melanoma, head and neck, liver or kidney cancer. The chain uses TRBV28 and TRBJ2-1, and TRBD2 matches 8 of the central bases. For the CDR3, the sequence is CASSLPLTGGSGNEQFF. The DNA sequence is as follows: TGTGCCAGCAGTTTACCCCTTACGGGGGGGTCTGGAAATGAGCAGTTCTTC.